Sequencing of this T cell receptor (beta chain) was carried out in a study of T cells in Graves' hyperthyroidism and ophthalmopathy. Study-wide results and limits: Using 13 V-J features, a model discriminated ophthalmopathy from stable hyperthyroidism.

Stable hyperthyroidism: no ophthalmopathy progression over 18 months of follow-up. Clinical symptoms, serum thyroxine, TRAb, thyroid ultrasound and orbital computed tomography informed diagnoses. Amplified TCR beta CDR3 regions derived from RNA transcripts. In the first-round RT-PCR of the TCR CDR3, the HTBI primer set was used. TCRdb used MiXCR to reprocess the multiplex PCR reads, holding one entry per CDR3 protein. The sample carries approximately 500,000 distinct CDR3 sequences, about half recorded once. This clonotype showed up many times. The antigen is not known. CDR3 length equals 12 residues. Per germline, CDR1 KGHSH and CDR2 LQKENI. V was trimmed by 6 bases and J by 3 bases, leaving 9 bases between them.

The specimen was peripheral blood or thyroid tissue (not recorded which). The TCR comes from a woman under 30 with Graves' hyperthyroidism. The rearrangement links TRBV18 to TRBJ2-7; D is ambiguous. CDR3: CASSDDSYEQYF. The DNA of the CDR3 is TGTGCCAGCTCCGATGATAGCTACGAGCAGTACTTC.